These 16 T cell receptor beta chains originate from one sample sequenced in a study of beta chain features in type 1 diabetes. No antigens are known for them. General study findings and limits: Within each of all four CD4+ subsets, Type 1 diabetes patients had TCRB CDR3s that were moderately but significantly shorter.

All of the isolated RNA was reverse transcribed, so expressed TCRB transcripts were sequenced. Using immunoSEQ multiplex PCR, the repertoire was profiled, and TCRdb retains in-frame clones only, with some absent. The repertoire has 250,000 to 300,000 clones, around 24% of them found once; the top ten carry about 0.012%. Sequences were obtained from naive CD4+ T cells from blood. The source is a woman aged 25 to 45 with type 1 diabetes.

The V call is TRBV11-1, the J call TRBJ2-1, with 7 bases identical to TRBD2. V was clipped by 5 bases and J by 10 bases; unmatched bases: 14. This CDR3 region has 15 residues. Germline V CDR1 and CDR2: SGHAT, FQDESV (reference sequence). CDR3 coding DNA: TGTGCCAGCAGCCGCGGGCCCTTAGCGGGCAAAGAGCAGTTCTTC. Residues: CASSRGPLAGKEQFF.

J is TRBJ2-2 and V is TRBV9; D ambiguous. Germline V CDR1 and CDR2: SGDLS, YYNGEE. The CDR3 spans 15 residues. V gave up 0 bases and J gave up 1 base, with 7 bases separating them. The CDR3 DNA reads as TGTGCCAGCAGCGTAGGACTCGGGAACACCGGGGAGCTGTTTTTT. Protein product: CASSVGLGNTGELFF.

This CDR3 reads CASSPGGKSYNEQFF. The CDR3 DNA follows: TGTGCCAGCAGCCCTGGGGGGAAATCGTACAATGAGCAGTTCTTC. The chain joins TRBV7-3 to TRBJ2-1; perhaps TRBD2 as D (6 bases). The germline V gene encodes CDR1 SGHTA and CDR2 FQGTGA. The CDR3 consists of 15 residues. Trimming cost V 5 bases and J 4 bases, with 15 bases left between them.

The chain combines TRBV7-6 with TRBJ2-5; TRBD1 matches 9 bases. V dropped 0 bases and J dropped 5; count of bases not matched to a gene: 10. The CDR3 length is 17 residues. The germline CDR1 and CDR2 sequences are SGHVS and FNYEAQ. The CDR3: CASSLAPPGQGGETQYF. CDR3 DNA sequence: TGTGCCAGCAGCTTAGCCCCCCCGGGACAGGGAGGGGAGACCCAGTACTTC.

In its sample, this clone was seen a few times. DNA of the CDR3: TGTGCCAGCAGCTTAGGCGGGAGTGGTAGCGAGCAGTACTTC. It yields the protein CASSLGGSGSEQYF. The chain has TRBV7-3 and TRBJ2-7; 7 bases line up with TRBD2. CDR3 size: 14 residues. Trimming at V came to 2 bases and at J to 6 bases, leaving 7 bases not matched to a gene. Germline V gives CDR1 SGHTA, CDR2 FQGTGA.

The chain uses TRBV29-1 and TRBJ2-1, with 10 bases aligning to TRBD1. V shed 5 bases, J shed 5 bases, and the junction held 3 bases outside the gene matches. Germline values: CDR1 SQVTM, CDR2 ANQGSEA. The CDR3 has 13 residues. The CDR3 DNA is TGCAGCGTTAGACAGGGGGCCGACAATGAGCAGTTCTTC. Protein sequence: CSVRQGADNEQFF.

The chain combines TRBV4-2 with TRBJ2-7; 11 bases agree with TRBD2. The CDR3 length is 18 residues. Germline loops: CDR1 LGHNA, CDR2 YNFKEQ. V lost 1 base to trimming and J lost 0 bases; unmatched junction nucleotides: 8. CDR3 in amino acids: CASSQVPSGRPASYEQYF. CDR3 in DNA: TGTGCCAGCAGCCAAGTACCTAGCGGGAGGCCCGCCTCCTACGAGCAGTACTTC.

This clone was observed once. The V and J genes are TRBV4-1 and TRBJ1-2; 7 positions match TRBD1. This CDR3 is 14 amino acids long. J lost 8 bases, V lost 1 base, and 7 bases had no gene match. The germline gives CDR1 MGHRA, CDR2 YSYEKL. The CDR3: CASSQVDNRGGYTF. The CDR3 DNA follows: TGCGCCAGCAGCCAAGTAGATAACAGGGGCGGCTACACCTTC.

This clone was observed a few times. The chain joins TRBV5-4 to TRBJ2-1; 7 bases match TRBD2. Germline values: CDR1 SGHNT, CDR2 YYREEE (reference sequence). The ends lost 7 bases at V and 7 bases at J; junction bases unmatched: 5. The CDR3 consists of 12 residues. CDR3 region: CASGGSPNEQFF. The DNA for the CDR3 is TGTGCCAGCGGCGGGAGTCCGAATGAGCAGTTCTTC.

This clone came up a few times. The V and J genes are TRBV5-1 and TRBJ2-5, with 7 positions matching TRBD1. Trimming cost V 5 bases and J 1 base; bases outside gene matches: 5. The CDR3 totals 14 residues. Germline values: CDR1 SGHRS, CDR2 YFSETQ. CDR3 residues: CASSRDSLQETQYF. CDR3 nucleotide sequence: TGCGCCAGCAGTCGGGACAGCCTCCAAGAGACCCAGTACTTC. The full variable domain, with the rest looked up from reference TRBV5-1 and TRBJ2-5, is KAGVTQTPRYLIKTRGQQVTLSCSPISGHRSVSWYQQTPGQGLQFLFEYFSETQRNKGNFPGRFSGRQFSNSRSEMNVSTLELGDSALYLCASSRDSLQETQYFGPGTRLLVL.

For the CDR3, the DNA is TGTGCCAGCAGCGGGACTAGTGGGAACACCGGGGAGCTGTTTTTT. Protein: CASSGTSGNTGELFF. The genes are TRBV9 and TRBJ2-2; 7 bases are shared with TRBD2. From germline, CDR1 is SGDLS and CDR2 YYNGEE. This CDR3 spans 15 amino acids. Germline trimming cut 3 bases from V and 1 base from J; bases unmatched to any gene: 3.

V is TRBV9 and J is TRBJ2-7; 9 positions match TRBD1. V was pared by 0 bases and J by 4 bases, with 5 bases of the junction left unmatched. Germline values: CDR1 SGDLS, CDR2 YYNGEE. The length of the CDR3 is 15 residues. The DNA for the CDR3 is TGTGCCAGCAGCGTAGAACAGGGGGCAAATTACGAGCAGTACTTC. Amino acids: CASSVEQGANYEQYF.

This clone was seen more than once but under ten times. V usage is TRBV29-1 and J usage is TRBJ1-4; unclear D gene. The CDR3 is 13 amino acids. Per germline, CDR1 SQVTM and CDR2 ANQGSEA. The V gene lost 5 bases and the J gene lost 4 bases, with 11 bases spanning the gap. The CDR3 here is CSVQGRFNEKLFF. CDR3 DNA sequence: TGCAGCGTTCAAGGGAGATTTAATGAAAAACTGTTTTTT.

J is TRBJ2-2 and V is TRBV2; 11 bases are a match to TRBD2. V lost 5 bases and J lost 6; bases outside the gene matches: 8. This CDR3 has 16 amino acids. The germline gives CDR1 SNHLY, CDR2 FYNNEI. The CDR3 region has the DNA TGTGCCAGCAGTCTCCGGACTAGCGGGTTCTCCGGGGAGCTGTTTTTT. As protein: CASSLRTSGFSGELFF.

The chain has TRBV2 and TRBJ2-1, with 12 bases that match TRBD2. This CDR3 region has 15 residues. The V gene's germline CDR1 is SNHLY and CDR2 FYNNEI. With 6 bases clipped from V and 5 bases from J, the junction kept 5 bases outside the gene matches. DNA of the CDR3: TGTGCCAGCAGAGAGACTAGCGGGAGTCACAATGAGCAGTTCTTC. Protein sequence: CASRETSGSHNEQFF. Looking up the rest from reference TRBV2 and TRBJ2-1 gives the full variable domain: EPEVTQTPSHQVTQMGQEVILRCVPISNHLYFYWYRQILGQKVEFLVSFYNNEISEKSEIFDDQFSVERPDGSNFTLKIRSTKLEDSAMYFCASRETSGSHNEQFFGPGTRLTVL.

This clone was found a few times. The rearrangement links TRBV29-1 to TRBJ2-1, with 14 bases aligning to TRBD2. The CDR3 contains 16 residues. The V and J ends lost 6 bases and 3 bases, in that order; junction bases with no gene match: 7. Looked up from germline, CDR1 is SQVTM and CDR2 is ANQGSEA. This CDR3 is CSVRTSGRPLYNEQFF. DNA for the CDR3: TGCAGCGTCCGGACTAGCGGGAGGCCCCTCTACAATGAGCAGTTCTTC.